Listed here are 18 T cell receptor beta chains from one sample, sequenced in a study of PD-1 blockade in classical Hodgkin lymphoma (dated by TCRdb to 2020 to 2022). What the time point label conveys for this sample: cycle 1 day 1 (C1D1), immediately before nivolumab initiation. Every trial patient had relapsed after autologous stem cell transplantation, and cohorts A, B and C differed in prior brentuximab vedotin exposure. The library was prepared using the immunoSEQ multiplex PCR assay. TCRdb limited this immuneACCESS table to in-frame rearrangements with V and J called. A share of clones is missing; checked studies link under half to unresolved V genes, and the rest is unexplained. The sample yields more than 15,000 clones; more than 60% were counted once. Clones ranked in the top ten supply about 5% of the sample. The sample in question was peripheral blood mononuclear cells (PBMCs), obtained at baseline. These receptors were taken from a human donor with classical Hodgkin lymphoma.

Only one count was recorded for this clone. The chain is built from TRBV27 and TRBJ2-1; 9 positions match TRBD1. V was pared by 7 bases and J by 2 bases, with 6 bases of the junction left unmatched. The CDR3 sequence is 15 residues long. The germline CDR1 and CDR2 sequences are MNHEY and SMNVEV (reference sequence). As DNA, the CDR3 is TGTGCCAGCATCTCAACAGGGGGCGCCTACAATGAGCAGTTCTTC. Translation: CASISTGGAYNEQFF.

This sequence joins TRBV6-1 and TRBJ2-5; D is possibly TRBD2 (5 bases). Per germline, CDR1 MNHNS and CDR2 SASEGT. The ends were cut back, 7 bases at V and 3 bases at J, with 12 bases in the middle. The length of the CDR3 is 13 residues. The CDR3 reads CASKVGAEETQYF. DNA for the CDR3: TGTGCCAGCAAAGTAGGAGCGGAAGAGACCCAGTACTTC.

V and J are TRBV30 and TRBJ1-5; tentatively, D is TRBD1 (6 bases). CDR1 is GTSNPN, CDR2 SVGIG, per germline (reference sequence). V was clipped by 0 bases and J by 7 bases, with 10 bases between them. This CDR3 is 13 amino acids long. CDR3 bases: TGTGCCTGGAGTGTACAGGGCGGCCAGCCCCAGCATTTT. Its protein product is CAWSVQGGQPQHF.

The chain recombines TRBV30 with TRBJ1-3; 7 nucleotides align to TRBD1. The CDR3 has 14 amino acids. The J segment lost 5 bases and the V segment lost 2 bases, leaving 6 bases of the junction unmatched. Germline V lookup: CDR1 GTSNPN, CDR2 SVGIG (reference sequence). DNA for the CDR3: TGTGCCTGGAGTTCAGGGGGGCTAAGAAACACCATATATTTT. Translating it yields CAWSSGGLRNTIYF.

The chain carries TRBV5-1 and TRBJ2-3; TRBD1 is a possible D gene (6 bases). The CDR3 sequence is 15 residues long. V was trimmed by 4 bases and J by 5 bases, leaving 17 bases between them. CDR1 is SGHRS, CDR2 YFSETQ, per germline. The CDR3 DNA sequence: TGCGCCAGCAGCCCACCGGCAGGGGAAGGAGATACGCAGTATTTT. This encodes CASSPPAGEGDTQYF. Together with reference TRBV5-1 and TRBJ2-3, the CDR3 gives the full variable domain: KAGVTQTPRYLIKTRGQQVTLSCSPISGHRSVSWYQQTPGQGLQFLFEYFSETQRNKGNFPGRFSGRQFSNSRSEMNVSTLELGDSALYLCASSPPAGEGDTQYFGPGTRLTVL.

This clone was observed a few times. The chain is built from TRBV7-6 and TRBJ2-7; 13 bases map to TRBD2. The CDR3 totals 16 residues. J was trimmed by 6 bases and V by 5 bases; bases with no gene match: 10. Germline CDR1 SGHVS, CDR2 FNYEAQ. CDR3 amino acids: CASSQGTSGTVLEQYF. The DNA of the CDR3 is TGTGCCAGCAGCCAGGGGACTAGCGGGACCGTTCTCGAGCAGTACTTC.

The chain combines TRBV28 with TRBJ1-2; 12 bases are a match to TRBD1. The V and J ends lost 8 bases and 6 bases, in that order; junction bases with no gene match: 16. This CDR3 region has 17 residues. The germline V gene has CDR1 MDHEN and CDR2 SYDVKM. In DNA, the CDR3 is TGTGCCAGCCGTCTCGGGGGACAGGGGGCCCCACGCAATGGCTACACCTTC. Protein product: CASRLGGQGAPRNGYTF.

The genes are TRBV5-1 and TRBJ2-7; D not certain. The germline CDR1 and CDR2 sequences are SGHRS and YFSETQ. This CDR3 has 15 amino acids. Between the trimmed V and J ends, which lost 8 bases and 0 bases, there was a span of 18 bases. CDR3 loop: CASTEWVPGSYEQYF. The CDR3 nucleotides are TGCGCCAGTACCGAATGGGTCCCAGGCTCCTACGAGCAGTACTTC. The whole variable domain, filled in from reference TRBV5-1 and TRBJ2-7, reads KAGVTQTPRYLIKTRGQQVTLSCSPISGHRSVSWYQQTPGQGLQFLFEYFSETQRNKGNFPGRFSGRQFSNSRSEMNVSTLELGDSALYLCASTEWVPGSYEQYFGPGTRLTVT.

The chain joins TRBV5-4 to TRBJ2-1, with D possibly matching TRBD2 (6 bases). The CDR3 extends over 13 amino acids. Germline V gene sequence: CDR1 SGHNT, CDR2 YYREEE (reference sequence). The V end lost 6 bases, the J end lost 7 bases, and 14 bases lay between the germline ends. Here the CDR3 DNA reads TGTGCCAGCAACCGAGGTGGGGGGAATGAGCAGTTCTTC. It yields the protein CASNRGGGNEQFF.

The chain carries TRBV19 and TRBJ2-7; 8 bases agree with TRBD1. V trimming: 6 bases; J trimming: 6 bases; junction bases outside the gene matches: 1. This CDR3 is built from 11 residues. The germline V gene has CDR1 LNHDA and CDR2 SQIVND (reference sequence). CDR3 in DNA: TGTGCCAGTAGGGACAGGGCCGAGCAGTACTTC. Protein sequence: CASRDRAEQYF.

The rearrangement joins TRBV7-9 to TRBJ2-1, with no clear D. With 2 bases removed from V and 7 bases from J, the gap between germline ends came to 15 bases. The CDR3 contains 15 residues. Germline CDR1 reads SEHNR; CDR2 reads FQNEAQ (reference sequence). DNA of the CDR3: TGTGCCAGCAGCTTATCTTGGGGTCTGAGGAATGAGCAGTTCTTC. Translating gives CASSLSWGLRNEQFF.

The CDR3 spells CASSLRGSYNSPLHF. The CDR3 region has the DNA TGTGCCAGCAGTCTACGAGGCTCCTATAATTCACCCCTCCACTTT. The chain uses TRBV28 and TRBJ1-6; no definite D call. Germline loops: CDR1 MDHEN, CDR2 SYDVKM. The CDR3 consists of 15 residues. V lost 5 bases to trimming and J lost 0 bases, with 8 bases between them.

This chain uses TRBV5-1 with TRBJ2-6, with D tentatively TRBD2 (5 bases). The CDR3 runs 15 residues. Looked up from germline, CDR1 is SGHRS and CDR2 is YFSETQ. V shed 1 base and J shed 1 base, with 6 bases lying between them. CDR3 sequence reads: CASSLTGSGANVLTF. CDR3 in DNA: TGCGCCAGCAGCTTGACGGGGTCTGGGGCCAACGTCCTGACTTTC.

The gene calls are TRBV7-9 and TRBJ2-3; TRBD1 matches at 8 bases. This CDR3 has 16 amino acids. V trimming: 0 bases; J trimming: 0 bases; junction bases outside the gene matches: 2. In germline, CDR1 is SEHNR, CDR2 FQNEAQ (reference sequence). In DNA form, the CDR3 reads TGTGCCAGCAGCTTAGCGCAGGGGGCGAGCACAGATACGCAGTATTTT. Protein: CASSLAQGASTDTQYF.

This chain connects TRBV30 to TRBJ2-3, with D perhaps assigned TRBD1 or TRBD2 (5 bases each). Trimming cost V 2 bases and J 4 bases, with 19 bases left between them. From germline, CDR1 is GTSNPN and CDR2 SVGIG (reference sequence). The CDR3 runs 16 residues. Here the CDR3 reads CAWSNGDGGDSDTQYF. The CDR3 region has the DNA TGTGCCTGGAGTAACGGGGACGGAGGAGACTCAGATACGCAGTATTTT.

The genes are TRBV7-9 and TRBJ1-5; D gene uncertain. Germline CDR1 SEHNR, CDR2 FQNEAQ (reference sequence). Trimming shortened V by 5 bases and J by 2 bases, and 7 bases separated the two germline ends. The CDR3 runs to 13 residues. The CDR3, as DNA: TGTGCCAGCAGCCCGAAGGGCAATCAGCCCCAGCATTTT. The encoded protein is CASSPKGNQPQHF.

J is TRBJ2-7 and V is TRBV6-6; tentatively, D is TRBD1 or TRBD2 (5 bases each). This CDR3 contains 11 residues. V was clipped by 8 bases and J by 3 bases, with 8 bases between them. CDR1 and CDR2 (germline): MNHNY, SVGAGI (reference sequence). This CDR3 reads CASGDLYEQYF. CDR3 DNA sequence: TGTGCCAGCGGGGACCTCTACGAGCAGTACTTC.

The rearrangement uses TRBV6-6 and TRBJ1-5, with D tentatively TRBD1 (5 bases). V lost 2 bases and J lost 2, with 13 bases in between. This CDR3 has 16 residues. The germline V gene has CDR1 MNHNY and CDR2 SVGAGI (reference sequence). This CDR3 reads CASSYGAGFGNQPQHF. The DNA of the CDR3 is TGTGCCAGCAGTTACGGCGCAGGGTTTGGCAATCAGCCCCAGCATTTT.